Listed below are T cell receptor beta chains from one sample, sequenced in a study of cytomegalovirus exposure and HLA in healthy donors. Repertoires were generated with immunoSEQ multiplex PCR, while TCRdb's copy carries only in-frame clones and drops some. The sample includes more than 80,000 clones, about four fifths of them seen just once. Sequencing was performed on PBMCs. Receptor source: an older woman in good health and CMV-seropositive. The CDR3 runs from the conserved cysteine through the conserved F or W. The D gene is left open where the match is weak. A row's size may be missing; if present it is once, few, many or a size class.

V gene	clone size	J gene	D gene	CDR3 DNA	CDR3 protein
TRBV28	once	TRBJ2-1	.	TGTGCCAGCAGTCTTACTGCTATCTCCTACAATGAGCAGTTCTTC	CASSLTAISYNEQFF
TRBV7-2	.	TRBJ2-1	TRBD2	TGTGCCAGCAGCTTCGCTAGCGGGAGTATCCCTGAGCAGTTCTTC	CASSFASGSIPEQFF
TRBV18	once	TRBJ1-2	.	TGTGCCAGCTCACCAGAGTCGCTTAGCACCTTC	CASSPESLSTF
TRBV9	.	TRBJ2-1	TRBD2	TGTGCCAGCAGCCCCACCTCGGGGGGGAGAGGTGAGCAGTTCTTC	CASSPTSGGRGEQFF
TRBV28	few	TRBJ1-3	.	TGTGCCAGCAGTTCCCAGAGAAACACCATATATTTT	CASSSQRNTIYF
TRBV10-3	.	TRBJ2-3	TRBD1	TGTGCCACCGGGACAGCGAACACAGATACGCAGTATTTT	CATGTANTDTQYF
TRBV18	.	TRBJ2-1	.	TGTGCCAGCTCACCTAATGGGAGAGAGCAGTTCTTC	CASSPNGREQFF
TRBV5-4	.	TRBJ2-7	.	TGTGCCAGCAGCGTGGCCGGGACTCCCCCCTACGAGCAGTACTTC	CASSVAGTPPYEQYF
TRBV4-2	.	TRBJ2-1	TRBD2	TGTGCCAGCAGCCAACACCGACTAGCGGGAGGTGGATACAATGAGCAGTTCTTC	CASSQHRLAGGGYNEQFF
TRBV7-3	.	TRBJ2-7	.	TGTGCCAGCAGCTTAACGTGGGGGGAGAAATACTTC	CASSLTWGEKYF
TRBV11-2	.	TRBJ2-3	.	TGTGCCAGCAGGAGGAGCAAGAGGGCCCTCACAGATACGCAGTATTTT	CASRRSKRALTDTQYF
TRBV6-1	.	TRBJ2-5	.	TGTGCCAGCAGTGAAGTCAGGTTAGAGACCCAGTACTTC	CASSEVRLETQYF
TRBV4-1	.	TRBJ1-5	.	TGCGCCAGCCAGACCTGGCCCGGGCAGCCCCAGCATTTT	CASQTWPGQPQHF
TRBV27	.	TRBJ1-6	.	TGTGCCAGCAGTCAGACAGTTAATTCACCCCTCCACTTT	CASSQTVNSPLHF
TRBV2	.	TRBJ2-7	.	TGTGCCAGCAGTGTGAGGCAGGGGAGAGTGGAGCAGTACTTC	CASSVRQGRVEQYF
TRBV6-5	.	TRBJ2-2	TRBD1	TGTGCCAGCAGCCAGGACAGGGATAACACCGGGGAGCTGTTTTTT	CASSQDRDNTGELFF
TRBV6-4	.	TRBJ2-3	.	TGTGCCACCCAAGCCCGCGCGGCGGGCACAGATACGCAGTATTTT	CATQARAAGTDTQYF
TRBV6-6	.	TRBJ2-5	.	TGTGCCAGCAGGTTCCGGGACAACAAAGAGACCCAGTACTTC	CASRFRDNKETQYF
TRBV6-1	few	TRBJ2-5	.	TGTGCCAGCAGTGCGGACACAGGGAGCGGAGAGACCCAGTACTTC	CASSADTGSGETQYF
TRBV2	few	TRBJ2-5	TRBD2	TGTGCCATCGCTAGGACTAGCGGGTTGTCAGAGACCCAGTACTTC	CAIARTSGLSETQYF
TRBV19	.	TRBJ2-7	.	TGTGCCAGTAGTATAGATGCGGGGTTAGGCGAGCAGTACTTC	CASSIDAGLGEQYF
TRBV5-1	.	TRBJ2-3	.	TGCGCCAGCAGTTCTAGCACAGATACGCAGTATTTT	CASSSSTDTQYF
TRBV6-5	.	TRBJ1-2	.	TGTGCCAGCAGTTATACCGCACAAGGAGCCGGCTACACCTTC	CASSYTAQGAGYTF
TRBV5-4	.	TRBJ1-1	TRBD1	TGTGCCAGCAGCTTGGCCCCACAGGGGGCGGCCACTGAAGCTTTCTTT	CASSLAPQGAATEAFF
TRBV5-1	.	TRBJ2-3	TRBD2	TGCGCCAGCAGCTTGGGAAGGGTGGCTAGCGGGAGAACAGATACGCAGTATTTT	CASSLGRVASGRTDTQYF
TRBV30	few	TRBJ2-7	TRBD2	TGTGCCTGGGGGACTAGCGGGAGTGAGCAGTACTTC	CAWGTSGSEQYF
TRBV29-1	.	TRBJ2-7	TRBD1	TGCAGCGTTGAAGATCTGGGACAGGGTCATACCTACGAGCAGTACTTC	CSVEDLGQGHTYEQYF
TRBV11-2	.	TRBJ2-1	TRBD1	TGTGCCAGCATCTTGGGGACAGGGACTAATGAGCAGTTCTTC	CASILGTGTNEQFF
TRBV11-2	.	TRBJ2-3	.	TGTGCCAGCAGCCGGCTGGACAGTGGGAGCACAGATACGCAGTATTTT	CASSRLDSGSTDTQYF
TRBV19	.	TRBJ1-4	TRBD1	TGTGCCAGTAGTCTGGGACAGGGGGCTCTTAATGAAAAACTGTTTTTT	CASSLGQGALNEKLFF
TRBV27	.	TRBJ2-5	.	TGTGCCAGCAGTTTAATGGCAGCGGGCCAAGAGACCCAGTACTTC	CASSLMAAGQETQYF
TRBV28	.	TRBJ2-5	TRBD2	TGTGCCAGCGTAGCGGGGGGCCGAGAGACCCAGTACTTC	CASVAGGRETQYF
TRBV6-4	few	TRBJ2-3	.	TGTGCCAGCAGTCCCCTAGCGTATAGTATGGATACGCAGTATTTT	CASSPLAYSMDTQYF
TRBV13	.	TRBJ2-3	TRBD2	TGTGCCAGCAGCCAGCGGGAAGGTACAGATACGCAGTATTTT	CASSQREGTDTQYF
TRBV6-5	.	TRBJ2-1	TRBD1	TGTGCCAGCAGTTACTCCGAAGGGGGCAACGAGCAGTTCTTC	CASSYSEGGNEQFF
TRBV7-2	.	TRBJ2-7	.	TGTGCCAGCAGACCCGGGGGGCTGGGGTCCTACGAGCAGTACTTC	CASRPGGLGSYEQYF
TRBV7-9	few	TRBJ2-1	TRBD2	TGTGCCAGCACCGCGGGAGAGCGGCCGTTCTTC	CASTAGERPFF
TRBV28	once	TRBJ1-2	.	TGTGCCAGCAGTTTAGCAGAAAACTATGGCTACACCTTC	CASSLAENYGYTF
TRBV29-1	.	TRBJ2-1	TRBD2	TGCAGCGTTGAACACAGGAACCGCCGACTAGCGTACAATGAGCAGTTCTTC	CSVEHRNRRLAYNEQFF
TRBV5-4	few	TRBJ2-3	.	TGTGCCAGCAGCTCCCCCACTAGCACAGATACGCAGTATTTT	CASSSPTSTDTQYF
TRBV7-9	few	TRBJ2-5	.	TGTGCCAGCAACAACCAAGAGACCCAGTACTTC	CASNNQETQYF
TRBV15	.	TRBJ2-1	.	TGTGCCACCAGCAAAGCATCCTACAATGAGCAGTTCTTC	CATSKASYNEQFF
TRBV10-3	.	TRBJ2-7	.	TGTGCCATCAGTGATGTTGGGGGGGGCACCTACGAGCAGTACTTC	CAISDVGGGTYEQYF
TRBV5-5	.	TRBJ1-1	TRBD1	TGTGCCAGCAGCTCACAGGGGGCGAGTGTCACTGAAGCTTTCTTT	CASSSQGASVTEAFF
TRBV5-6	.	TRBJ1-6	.	TGTGCCAGCAGCTTAGGACAGTCGCGGTCACCCCTCCACTTT	CASSLGQSRSPLHF
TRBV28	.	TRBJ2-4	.	TGTGCCAGCCGCACCTCAAGCGGAGCCAAAAACATTCAGTACTTC	CASRTSSGAKNIQYF
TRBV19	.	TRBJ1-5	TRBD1	TGTGCCAGTAGTATAGGGGACAGGGTAGGCAATCAGCCCCAGCATTTT	CASSIGDRVGNQPQHF
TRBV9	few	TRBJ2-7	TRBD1	TGTGCCAGCAGCGTAGGGGGGACAGCCTACGAGCAGTACTTC	CASSVGGTAYEQYF